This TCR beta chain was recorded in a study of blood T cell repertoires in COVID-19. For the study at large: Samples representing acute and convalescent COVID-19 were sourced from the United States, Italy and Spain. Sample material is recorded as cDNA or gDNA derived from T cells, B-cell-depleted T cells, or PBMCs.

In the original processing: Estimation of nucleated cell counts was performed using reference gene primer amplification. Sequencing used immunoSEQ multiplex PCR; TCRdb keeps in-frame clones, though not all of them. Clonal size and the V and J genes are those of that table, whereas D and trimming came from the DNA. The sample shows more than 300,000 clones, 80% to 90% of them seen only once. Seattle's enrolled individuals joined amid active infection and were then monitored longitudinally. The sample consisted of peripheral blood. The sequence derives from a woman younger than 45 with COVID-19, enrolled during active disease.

DNA for the CDR3: TGTGCCAGCAATGACAGGGCTGTTAATTCACCCCTCCACTTT. Protein sequence: CASNDRAVNSPLHF. The chain is built from TRBV28 and TRBJ1-6; TRBD1 matches at 7 bases. Trimming cost V 7 bases and J 6 bases; bases outside gene matches: 6. The V gene's germline CDR1 is MDHEN and CDR2 SYDVKM. The CDR3 is 14 amino acids.